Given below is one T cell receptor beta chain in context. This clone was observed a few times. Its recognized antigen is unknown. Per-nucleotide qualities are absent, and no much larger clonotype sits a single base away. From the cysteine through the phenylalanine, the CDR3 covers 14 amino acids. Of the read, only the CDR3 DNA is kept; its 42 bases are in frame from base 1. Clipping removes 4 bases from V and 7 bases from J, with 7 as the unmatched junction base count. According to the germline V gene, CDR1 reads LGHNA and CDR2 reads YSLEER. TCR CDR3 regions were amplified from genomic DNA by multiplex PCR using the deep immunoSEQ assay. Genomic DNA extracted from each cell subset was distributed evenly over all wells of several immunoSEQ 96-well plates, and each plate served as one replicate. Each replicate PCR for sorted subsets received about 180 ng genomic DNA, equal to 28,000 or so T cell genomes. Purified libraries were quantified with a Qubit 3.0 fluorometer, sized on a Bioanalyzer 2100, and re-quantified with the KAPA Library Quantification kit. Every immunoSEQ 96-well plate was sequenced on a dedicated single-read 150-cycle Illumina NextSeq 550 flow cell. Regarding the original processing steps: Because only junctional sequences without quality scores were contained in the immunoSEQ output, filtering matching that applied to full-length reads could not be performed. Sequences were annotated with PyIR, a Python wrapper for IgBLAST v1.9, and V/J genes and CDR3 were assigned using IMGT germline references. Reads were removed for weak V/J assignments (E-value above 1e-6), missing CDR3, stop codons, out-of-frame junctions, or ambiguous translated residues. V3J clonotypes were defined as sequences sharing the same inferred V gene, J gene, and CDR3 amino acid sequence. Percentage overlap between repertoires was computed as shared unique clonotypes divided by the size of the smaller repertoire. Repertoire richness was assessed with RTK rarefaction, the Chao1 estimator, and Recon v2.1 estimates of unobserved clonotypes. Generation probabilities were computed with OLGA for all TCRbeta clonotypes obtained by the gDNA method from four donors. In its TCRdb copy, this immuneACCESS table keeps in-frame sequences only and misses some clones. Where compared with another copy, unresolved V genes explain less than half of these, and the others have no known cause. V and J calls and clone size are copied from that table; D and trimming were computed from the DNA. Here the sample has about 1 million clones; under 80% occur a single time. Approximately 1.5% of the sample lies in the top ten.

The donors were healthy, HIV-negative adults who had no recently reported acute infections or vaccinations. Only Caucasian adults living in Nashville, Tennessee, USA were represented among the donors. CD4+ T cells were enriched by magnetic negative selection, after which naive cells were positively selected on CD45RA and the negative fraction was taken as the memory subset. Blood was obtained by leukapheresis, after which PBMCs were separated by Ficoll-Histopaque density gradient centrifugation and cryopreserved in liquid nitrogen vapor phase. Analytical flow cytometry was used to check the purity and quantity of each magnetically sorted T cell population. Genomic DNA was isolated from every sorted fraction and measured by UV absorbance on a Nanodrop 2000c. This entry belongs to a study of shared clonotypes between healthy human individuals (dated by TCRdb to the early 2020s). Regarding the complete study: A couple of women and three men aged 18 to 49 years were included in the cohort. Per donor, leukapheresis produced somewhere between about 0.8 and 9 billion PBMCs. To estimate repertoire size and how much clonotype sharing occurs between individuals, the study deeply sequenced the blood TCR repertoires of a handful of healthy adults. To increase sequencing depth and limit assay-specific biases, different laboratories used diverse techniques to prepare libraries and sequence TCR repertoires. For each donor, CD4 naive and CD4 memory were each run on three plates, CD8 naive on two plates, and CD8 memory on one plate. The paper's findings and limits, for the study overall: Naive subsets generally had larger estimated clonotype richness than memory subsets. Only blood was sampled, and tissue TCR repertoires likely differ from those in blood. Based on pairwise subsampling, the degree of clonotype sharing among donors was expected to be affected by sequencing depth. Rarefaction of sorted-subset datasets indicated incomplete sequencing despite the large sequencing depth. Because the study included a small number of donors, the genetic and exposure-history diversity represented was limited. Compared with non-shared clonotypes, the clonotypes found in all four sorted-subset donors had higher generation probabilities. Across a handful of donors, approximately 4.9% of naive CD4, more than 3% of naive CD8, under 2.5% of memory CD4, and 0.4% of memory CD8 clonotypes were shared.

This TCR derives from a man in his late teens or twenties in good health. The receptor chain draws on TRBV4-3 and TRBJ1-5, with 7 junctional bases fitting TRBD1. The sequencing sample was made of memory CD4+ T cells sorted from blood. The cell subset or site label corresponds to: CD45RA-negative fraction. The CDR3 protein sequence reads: CASSRETGDQPQHF. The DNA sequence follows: TGCGCCAGCAGCCGAGAAACAGGGGACCAGCCCCAGCATTTT.